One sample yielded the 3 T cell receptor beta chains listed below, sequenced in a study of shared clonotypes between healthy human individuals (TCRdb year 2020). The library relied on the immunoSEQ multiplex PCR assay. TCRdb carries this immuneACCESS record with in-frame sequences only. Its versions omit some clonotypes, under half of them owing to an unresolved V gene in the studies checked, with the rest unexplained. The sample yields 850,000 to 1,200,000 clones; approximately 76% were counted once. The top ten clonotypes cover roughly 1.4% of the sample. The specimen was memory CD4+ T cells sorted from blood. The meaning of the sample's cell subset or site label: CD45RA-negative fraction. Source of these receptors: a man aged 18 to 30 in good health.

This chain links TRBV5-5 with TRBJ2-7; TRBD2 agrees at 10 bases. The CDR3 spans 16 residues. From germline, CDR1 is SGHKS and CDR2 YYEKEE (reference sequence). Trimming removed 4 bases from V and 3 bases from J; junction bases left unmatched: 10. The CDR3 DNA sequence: TGTGCCAGCAGCCGAGGAGGTAGCGGGAGGTACTACGAGCAGTACTTC. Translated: CASSRGGSGRYYEQYF.

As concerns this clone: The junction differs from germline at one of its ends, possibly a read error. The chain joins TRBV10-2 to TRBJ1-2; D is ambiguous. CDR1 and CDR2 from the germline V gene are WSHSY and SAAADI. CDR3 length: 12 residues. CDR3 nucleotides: TGCGCCAGCAGGGAGTCCCACTATGGCTACACCTTC. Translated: CASRESHYGYTF.

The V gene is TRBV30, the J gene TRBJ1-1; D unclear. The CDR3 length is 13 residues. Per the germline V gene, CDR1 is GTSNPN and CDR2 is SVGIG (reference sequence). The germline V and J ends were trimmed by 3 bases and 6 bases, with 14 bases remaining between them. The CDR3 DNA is TGTGCCTGGAGCCTCTCGCTTTTGGCTGAAGCTTTCTTT. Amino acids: CAWSLSLLAEAFF.